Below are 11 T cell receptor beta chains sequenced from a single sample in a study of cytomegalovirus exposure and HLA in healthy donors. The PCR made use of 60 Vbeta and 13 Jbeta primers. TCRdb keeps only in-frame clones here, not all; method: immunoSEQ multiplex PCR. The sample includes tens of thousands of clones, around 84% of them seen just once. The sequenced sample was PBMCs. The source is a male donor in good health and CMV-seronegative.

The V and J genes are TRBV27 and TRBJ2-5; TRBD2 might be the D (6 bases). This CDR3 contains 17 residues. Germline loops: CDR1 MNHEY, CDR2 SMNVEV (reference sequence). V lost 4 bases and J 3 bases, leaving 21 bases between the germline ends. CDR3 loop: CASSSLNLGLGKETQYF. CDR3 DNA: TGTGCCAGCAGTTCATTAAACCTGGGACTGGGGAAAGAGACCCAGTACTTC.

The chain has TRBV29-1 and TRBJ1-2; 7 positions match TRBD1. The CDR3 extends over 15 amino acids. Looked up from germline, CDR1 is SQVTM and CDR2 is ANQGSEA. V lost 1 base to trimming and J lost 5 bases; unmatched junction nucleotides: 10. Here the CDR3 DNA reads TGCAGCGTTGAAGTGGGCCCGGGACAGACTTATGGCTACACCTTC. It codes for CSVEVGPGQTYGYTF.

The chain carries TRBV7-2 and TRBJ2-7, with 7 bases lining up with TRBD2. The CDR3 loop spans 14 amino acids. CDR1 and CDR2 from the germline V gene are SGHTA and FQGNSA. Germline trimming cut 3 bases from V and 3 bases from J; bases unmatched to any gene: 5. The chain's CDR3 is CASSFPTSIYEQYF. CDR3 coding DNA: TGTGCCAGCAGCTTCCCGACTAGCATCTACGAGCAGTACTTC.

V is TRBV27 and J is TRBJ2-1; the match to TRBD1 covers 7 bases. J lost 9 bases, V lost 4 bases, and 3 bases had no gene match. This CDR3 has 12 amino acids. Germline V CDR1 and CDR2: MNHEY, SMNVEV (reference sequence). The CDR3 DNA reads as TGTGCCAGCAGTTCCTACAGGGGTGAGCAGTTCTTC. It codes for CASSSYRGEQFF.

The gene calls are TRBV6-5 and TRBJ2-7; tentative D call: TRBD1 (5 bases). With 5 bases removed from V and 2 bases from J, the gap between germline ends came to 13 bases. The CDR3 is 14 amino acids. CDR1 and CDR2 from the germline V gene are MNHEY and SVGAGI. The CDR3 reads CASSPPRATYEQYF. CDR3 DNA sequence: TGTGCCAGCAGTCCCCCCAGGGCCACCTACGAGCAGTACTTC.

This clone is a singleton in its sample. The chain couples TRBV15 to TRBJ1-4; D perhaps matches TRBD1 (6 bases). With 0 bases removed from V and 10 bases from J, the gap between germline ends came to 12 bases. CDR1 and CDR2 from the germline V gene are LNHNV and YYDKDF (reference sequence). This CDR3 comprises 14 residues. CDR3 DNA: TGTGCCACCAGCAGAGATGGGGGACACCTAAAACTGTTTTTT. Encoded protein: CATSRDGGHLKLFF.

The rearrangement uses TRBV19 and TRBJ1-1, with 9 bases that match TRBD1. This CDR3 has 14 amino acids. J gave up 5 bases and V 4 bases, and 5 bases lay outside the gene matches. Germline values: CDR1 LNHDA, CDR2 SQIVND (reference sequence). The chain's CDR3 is CASSTTGGRTEAFF. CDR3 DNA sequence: TGTGCCAGTAGTACCACAGGGGGCCGTACTGAAGCTTTCTTT.

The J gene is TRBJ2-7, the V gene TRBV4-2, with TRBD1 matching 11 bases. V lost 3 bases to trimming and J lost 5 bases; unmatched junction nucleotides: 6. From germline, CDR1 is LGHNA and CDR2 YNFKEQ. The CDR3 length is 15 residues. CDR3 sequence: CASSHLGQGADEQYF. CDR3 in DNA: TGTGCCAGCAGCCACCTTGGACAGGGGGCCGACGAGCAGTACTTC.

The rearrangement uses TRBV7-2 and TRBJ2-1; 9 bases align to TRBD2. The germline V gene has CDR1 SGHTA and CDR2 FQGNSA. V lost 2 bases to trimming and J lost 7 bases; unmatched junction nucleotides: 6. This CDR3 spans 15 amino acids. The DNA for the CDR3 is TGTGCCAGCAGCTTATGGGGACTAGCAATGAATGAGCAGTTCTTC. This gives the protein CASSLWGLAMNEQFF.

CDR3 in DNA: TGTGCCAGCAGTATCCAGGGTGGAACTGAAGCTTTCTTT. This gives the protein CASSIQGGTEAFF. V gene TRBV27 combines with J gene TRBJ1-1; perhaps TRBD1 as D (5 bases). This CDR3 is built from 13 residues. V was cut by 5 bases and J by 5 bases, with 12 bases left in between. Germline-derived CDR1 and CDR2 are MNHEY and SMNVEV (reference sequence).

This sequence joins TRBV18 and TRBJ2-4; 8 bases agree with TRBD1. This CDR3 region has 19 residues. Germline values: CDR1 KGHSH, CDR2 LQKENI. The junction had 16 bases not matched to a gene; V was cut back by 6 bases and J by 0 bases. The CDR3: CASSLMDRDLILAKNIQYF. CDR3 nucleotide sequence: TGTGCCAGCTCTCTGATGGACAGGGACCTTATTTTAGCCAAAAACATTCAGTACTTC. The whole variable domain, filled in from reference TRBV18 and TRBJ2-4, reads NAGVMQNPRHLVRRRGQEARLRCSPMKGHSHVYWYRQLPEEGLKFMVYLQKENIIDESGMPKERFSAEFPKEGPSILRIQQVVRGDSAAYFCASSLMDRDLILAKNIQYFGAGTRLSVL.